Presented here are 3 T cell receptor beta chains from one specimen sequenced in a study of blood T cells in healthy people across ages. PCR was performed a second time for roughly 7 to 11 cycles using a sample-barcoded 5' primer and a J-beta primer mix. TCRdb ran MiXCR on the 5' RACE reads and lists one entry per CDR3 protein. This table holds just over 1 million distinct CDR3 sequences, around 45% found once. Sequenced sample: blood. Receptors originate from a woman between 55 and 75 years old in good health.

This clonotype was detected only a few times. The chain recombines TRBV29-1 with TRBJ1-2; no reliable D call. V was cut by 0 bases and J by 5 bases, with 13 bases left in between. The CDR3 contains 14 residues. Germline V gene lookup returns CDR1 SQVTM and CDR2 ANQGSEA. CDR3 region: CSVEDLVQSYGYTF. In DNA form, the CDR3 reads TGCAGCGTTGAAGATCTGGTCCAGTCGTATGGCTACACCTTC. Based on the CDR3 plus reference TRBV29-1 and TRBJ1-2, the full variable domain is SAVISQKPSRDICQRGTSLTIQCQVDSQVTMMFWYRQQPGQSLTLIATANQGSEATYESGFVIDKFPISRPNLTFSTLTVSNMSPEDSSIYLCSVEDLVQSYGYTFGSGTRLTVV.

This clonotype has a handful of counts. V is TRBV20-1 and J is TRBJ2-5, with 12 positions matching TRBD1. The DNA end is more similar to TRBJ2-7, so the J call may be wrong. Germline values: CDR1 DFQATT, CDR2 SNEGSKA (reference sequence). The CDR3 runs 17 residues. DNA for the CDR3: TGCAGTGCTGGAACCCGGGACAGGGGGCGAACATTCTACGAGCAGTACTTC. It yields the protein CSAGTRDRGRTFYEQYF.

The chain couples TRBV7-7 to TRBJ2-3; 8 bases agree with TRBD1. The CDR3 has 13 residues. The germline gives CDR1 SSHAT, CDR2 FNYEAQ (reference sequence). The CDR3 region is CAKYRGKTDTQYF. CDR3 sequence (DNA): TGTGCGAAGTACAGGGGGAAGACAGATACGCAGTATTTT.